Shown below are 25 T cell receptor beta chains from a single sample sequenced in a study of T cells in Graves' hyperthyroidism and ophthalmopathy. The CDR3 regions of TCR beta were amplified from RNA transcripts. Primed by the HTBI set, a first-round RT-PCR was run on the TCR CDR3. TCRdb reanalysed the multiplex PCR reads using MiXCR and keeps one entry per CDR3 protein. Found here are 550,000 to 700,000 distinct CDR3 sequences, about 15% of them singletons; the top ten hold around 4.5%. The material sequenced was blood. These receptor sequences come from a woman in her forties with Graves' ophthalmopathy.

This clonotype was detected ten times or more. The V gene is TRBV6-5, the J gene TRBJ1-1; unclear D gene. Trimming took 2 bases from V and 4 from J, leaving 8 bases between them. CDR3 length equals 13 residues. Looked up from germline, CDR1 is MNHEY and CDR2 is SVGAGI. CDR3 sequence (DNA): TGTGCCAGCAGTTACCTTGGAGCCACTGAAGCTTTCTTT. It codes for CASSYLGATEAFF.

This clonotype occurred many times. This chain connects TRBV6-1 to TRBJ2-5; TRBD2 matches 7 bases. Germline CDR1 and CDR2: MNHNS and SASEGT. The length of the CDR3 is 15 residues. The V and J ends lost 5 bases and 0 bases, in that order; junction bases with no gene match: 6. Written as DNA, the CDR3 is TGTGCCAGCAGTCCGGGGGGAGAGTACCAAGAGACCCAGTACTTC. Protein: CASSPGGEYQETQYF.

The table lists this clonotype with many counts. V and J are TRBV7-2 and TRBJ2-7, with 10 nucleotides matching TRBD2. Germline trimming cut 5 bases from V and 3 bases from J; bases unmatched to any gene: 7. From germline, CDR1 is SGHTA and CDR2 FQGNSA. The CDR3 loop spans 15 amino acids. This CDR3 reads CASSGWTSGSYEQYF. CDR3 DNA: TGTGCCAGCAGCGGGTGGACTAGCGGCAGCTACGAGCAGTACTTC.

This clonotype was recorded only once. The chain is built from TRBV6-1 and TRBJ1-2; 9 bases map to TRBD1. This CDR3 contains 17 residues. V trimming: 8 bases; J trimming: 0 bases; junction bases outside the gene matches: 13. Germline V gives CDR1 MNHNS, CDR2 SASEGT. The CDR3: CASPEGTGQGPNYGYTF. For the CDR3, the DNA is TGTGCCAGCCCTGAAGGCACTGGACAGGGGCCTAACTATGGCTACACCTTC.

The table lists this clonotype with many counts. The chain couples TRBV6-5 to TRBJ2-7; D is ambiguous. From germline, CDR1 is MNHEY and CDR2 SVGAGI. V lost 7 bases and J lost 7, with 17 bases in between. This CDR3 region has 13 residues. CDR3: CASMTRPDREQYF. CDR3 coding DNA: TGTGCCAGCATGACTCGCCCGGATAGGGAGCAGTACTTC.

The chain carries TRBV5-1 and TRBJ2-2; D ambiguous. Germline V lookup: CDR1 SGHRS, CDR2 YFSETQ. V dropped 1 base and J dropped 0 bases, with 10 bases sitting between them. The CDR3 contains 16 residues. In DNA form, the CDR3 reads TGCGCCAGCAGCTTGACCACGTATTCGAACACCGGGGAGCTGTTTTTT. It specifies CASSLTTYSNTGELFF. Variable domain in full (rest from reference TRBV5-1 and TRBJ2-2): KAGVTQTPRYLIKTRGQQVTLSCSPISGHRSVSWYQQTPGQGLQFLFEYFSETQRNKGNFPGRFSGRQFSNSRSEMNVSTLELGDSALYLCASSLTTYSNTGELFFGEGSRLTVL.

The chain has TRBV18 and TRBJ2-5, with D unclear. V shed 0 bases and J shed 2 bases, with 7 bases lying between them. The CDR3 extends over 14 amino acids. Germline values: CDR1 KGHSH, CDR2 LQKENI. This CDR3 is CASSPPASQETQYF. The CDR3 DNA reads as TGTGCCAGCTCACCACCGGCGTCGCAAGAGACCCAGTACTTC.

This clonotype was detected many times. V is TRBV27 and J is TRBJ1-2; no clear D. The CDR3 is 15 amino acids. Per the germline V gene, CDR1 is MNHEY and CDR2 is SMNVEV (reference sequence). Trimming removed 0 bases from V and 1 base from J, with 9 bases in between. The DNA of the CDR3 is TGTGCCAGCAGTTTATCGTCAGGTGGTAACTATGGCTACACCTTC. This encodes CASSLSSGGNYGYTF.

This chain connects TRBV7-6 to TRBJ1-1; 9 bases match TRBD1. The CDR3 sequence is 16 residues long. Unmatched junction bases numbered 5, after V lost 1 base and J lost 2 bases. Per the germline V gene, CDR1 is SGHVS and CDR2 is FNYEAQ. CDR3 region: CASSLEGTGSNTEAFF. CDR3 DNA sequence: TGTGCCAGCAGCTTAGAGGGGACAGGGTCAAACACTGAAGCTTTCTTT.

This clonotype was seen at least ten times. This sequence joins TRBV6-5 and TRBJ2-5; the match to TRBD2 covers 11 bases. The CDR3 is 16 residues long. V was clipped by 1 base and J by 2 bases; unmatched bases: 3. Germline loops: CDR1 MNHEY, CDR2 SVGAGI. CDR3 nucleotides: TGTGCCAGCAGTTACTTGGGGACTAGCGGACAAGAGACCCAGTACTTC. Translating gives CASSYLGTSGQETQYF.

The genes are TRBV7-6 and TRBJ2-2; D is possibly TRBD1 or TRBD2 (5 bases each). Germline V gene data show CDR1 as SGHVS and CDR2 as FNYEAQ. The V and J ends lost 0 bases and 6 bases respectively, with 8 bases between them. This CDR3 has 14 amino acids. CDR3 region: CASSLAVGAGELFF. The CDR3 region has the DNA TGTGCCAGCAGCTTAGCGGTGGGGGCCGGGGAGCTGTTTTTT.

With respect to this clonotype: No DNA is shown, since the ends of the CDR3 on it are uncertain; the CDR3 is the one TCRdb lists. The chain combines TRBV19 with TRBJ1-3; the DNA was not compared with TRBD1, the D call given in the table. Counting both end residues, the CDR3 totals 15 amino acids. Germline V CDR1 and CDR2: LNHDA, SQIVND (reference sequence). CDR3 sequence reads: CASSFSGPAVGTIYF.

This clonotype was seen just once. The CDR3 DNA reads TGTGCCAGCAGTTTTTCAGGGGGCGCAAATGGCTACACCTTC. This gives the protein CASSFSGGANGYTF. J is TRBJ1-2 and V is TRBV12-3 or TRBV12-4; 8 bases line up with TRBD1. The ends lost 3 bases at V and 6 bases at J; junction bases unmatched: 6. The CDR3 length is 14 residues.

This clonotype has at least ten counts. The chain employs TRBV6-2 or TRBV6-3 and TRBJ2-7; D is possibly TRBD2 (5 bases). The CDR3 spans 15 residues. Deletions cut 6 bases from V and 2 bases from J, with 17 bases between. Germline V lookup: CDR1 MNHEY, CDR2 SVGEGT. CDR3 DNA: TGTGCCAGCAGCCCGGGGTGGGTCCGGGCCTACGAGCAGTACTTC. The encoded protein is CASSPGWVRAYEQYF.

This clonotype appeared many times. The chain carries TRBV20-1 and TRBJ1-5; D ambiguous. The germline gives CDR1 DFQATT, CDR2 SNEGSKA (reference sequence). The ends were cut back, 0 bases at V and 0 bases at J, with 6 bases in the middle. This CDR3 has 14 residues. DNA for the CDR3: TGCAGTGCTAGAGACATTTATAGCAATCAGCCCCAGCATTTT. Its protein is CSARDIYSNQPQHF.

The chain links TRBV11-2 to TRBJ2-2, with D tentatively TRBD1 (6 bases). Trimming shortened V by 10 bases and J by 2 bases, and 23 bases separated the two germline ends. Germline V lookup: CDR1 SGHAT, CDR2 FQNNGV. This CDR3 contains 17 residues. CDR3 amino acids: CATDTLPTGTNTGELFF. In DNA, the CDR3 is TGTGCCACCGATACGCTCCCGACAGGAACTAACACCGGGGAGCTGTTTTTT.

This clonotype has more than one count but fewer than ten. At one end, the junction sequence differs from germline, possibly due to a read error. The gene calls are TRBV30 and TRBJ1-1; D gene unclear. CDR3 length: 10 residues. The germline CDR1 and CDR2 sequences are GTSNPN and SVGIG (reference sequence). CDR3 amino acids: CAWREVVALF. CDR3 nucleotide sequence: TGTGCCTGGAGGGAGGTCGTGGCTCTCTTT.

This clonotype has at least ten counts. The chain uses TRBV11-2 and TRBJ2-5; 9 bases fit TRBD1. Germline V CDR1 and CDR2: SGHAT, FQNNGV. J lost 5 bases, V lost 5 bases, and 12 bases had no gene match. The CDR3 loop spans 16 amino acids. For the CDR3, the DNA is TGTGCCAGCAGCCCCTACCCCGGGACAGGGCTGGAGACCCAGTACTTC. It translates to CASSPYPGTGLETQYF.

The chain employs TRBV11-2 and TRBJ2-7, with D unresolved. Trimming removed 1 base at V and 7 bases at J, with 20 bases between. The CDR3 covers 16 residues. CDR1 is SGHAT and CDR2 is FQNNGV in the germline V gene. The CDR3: CASSLVLNNPRVEQYF. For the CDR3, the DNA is TGTGCCAGCAGCTTAGTTCTAAACAACCCGCGTGTAGAGCAGTACTTC.

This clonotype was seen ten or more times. The CDR3 loop is CASSSSGSTEAFF. In DNA form, the CDR3 reads TGTGCCAGCAGCTCCTCAGGGAGTACTGAAGCTTTCTTT. This rearrangement joins TRBV13 to TRBJ1-1, with D possibly TRBD1 on 5 matching bases. The V end was cut by 4 bases, the J end by 5 bases, with 11 bases between. The CDR3 runs to 13 residues. CDR1 is PRHDT, CDR2 FYEKMQ, per germline (reference sequence).

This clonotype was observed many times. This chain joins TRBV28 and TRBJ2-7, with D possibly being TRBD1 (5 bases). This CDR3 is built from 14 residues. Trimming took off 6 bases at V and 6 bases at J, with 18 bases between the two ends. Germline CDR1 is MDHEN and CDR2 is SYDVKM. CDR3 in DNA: TGTGCCAGCAGACCAGGGTTTTTCCCAGCCGAGCAGTACTTC. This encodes CASRPGFFPAEQYF. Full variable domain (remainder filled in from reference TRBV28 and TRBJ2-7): DVKVTQSSRYLVKRTGEKVFLECVQDMDHENMFWYRQDPGLGLRLIYFSYDVKMKEKGDIPEGYSVSREKKERFSLILESASTNQTSMYLCASRPGFFPAEQYFGPGTRLTVT.

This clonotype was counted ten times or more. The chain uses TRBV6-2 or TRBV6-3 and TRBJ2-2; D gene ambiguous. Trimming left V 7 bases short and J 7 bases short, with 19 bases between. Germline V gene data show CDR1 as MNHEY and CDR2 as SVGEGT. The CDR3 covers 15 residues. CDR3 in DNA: TGTGCCAGCACGAGCGACCGAGCGTTCATCGGGGAGCTGTTTTTT. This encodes CASTSDRAFIGELFF.

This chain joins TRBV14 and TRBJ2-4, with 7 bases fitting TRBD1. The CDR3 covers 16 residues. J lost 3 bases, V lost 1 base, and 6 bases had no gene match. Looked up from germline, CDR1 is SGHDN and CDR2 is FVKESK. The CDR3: CASSQGQGVVKNIQYF. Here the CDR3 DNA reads TGTGCCAGCAGCCAAGGGCAGGGGGTGGTCAAAAACATTCAGTACTTC.

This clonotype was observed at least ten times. The CDR3 bases are TGTGCCAGCAGCTTCGGACTAGCGGGATTGTACTTC. Translation gives CASSFGLAGLYF. This sequence joins TRBV7-9 and TRBJ2-5; 12 nucleotides line up with TRBD2. V lost 3 bases to trimming and J lost 13 bases; unmatched junction nucleotides: 3. CDR3 length: 12 amino acids. Per the germline V gene, CDR1 is SEHNR and CDR2 is FQNEAQ (reference sequence).

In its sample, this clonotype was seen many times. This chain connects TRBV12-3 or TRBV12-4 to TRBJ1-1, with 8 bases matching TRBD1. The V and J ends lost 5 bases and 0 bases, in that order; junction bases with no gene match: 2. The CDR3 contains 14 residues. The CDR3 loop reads CASSPGQVNTEAFF. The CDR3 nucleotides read TGTGCCAGCAGTCCGGGACAGGTGAACACTGAAGCTTTCTTT.